This T cell receptor (beta chain) was captured by sequencing in a study of cytomegalovirus exposure and HLA in healthy donors (TCRdb year 2017). Study-wide context: An earlier analysis of 550 to 700 of the donors reported roughly 300 Gb of sequence data and approximately 110 million unique TCR beta sequences from 150 million to 200 million T cells. In a later analysis, previously published TCR beta repertoires from 550 to 700 donors were re-analyzed and high-resolution HLA genotyping was added so that TCR occurrence patterns could be studied. Of the approximately 370 genotyped donors, roughly 76% were placed in the genetic ancestry cluster associated with self-reported Caucasian donors. Alongside the repertoire data, information on donor age, sex, ethnicity and CMV serostatus was compiled. Among a few hundred genotyped donors of the cohort, an average of around 240,000 unique TCR beta nucleotide sequences were sequenced per donor, roughly a sixth of them non-productive. An earlier analysis of nearly 600 of the donors applied high-throughput TCR beta sequencing to assess whether each TCR beta V gene segment acted as functional or pseudogenic. Along with the approximately 650-subject first cohort, a separate validation cohort of 120 different subjects was used. The number of typed donors differed by locus: 629-630 for A, B, C, DRB1 and DQB1; some 540 for DQA1; about 600 for DPA1; and some 450 for DPB1. Roughly 5 DR-DQ haplotypes were handled as single units for association and clustering because linkage in the cohort was strong. The study was designed to test whether signatures of past pathogen exposure could be identified by cataloging public T cell receptors. The study used immunosequencing to profile the T cell repertoires of 670 or so subjects and linked those repertoires to cytomegalovirus serostatus. Every discovery cohort repertoire had been produced on one sequencing platform. High-throughput TCR immunosequencing, statistical association of individual TCRs with disease status, and machine learning were combined to predict cytomegalovirus infection status. A later genetic analysis used genome-wide SNP genotypes for about 60% of the roughly 700 donors, treating that subset as a discovery cohort. Class I and class II HLA loci were covered by the typing at four-digit resolution. Rather than using new phenotypic data, the later analysis identified candidate immune exposures from TCR beta sequences and from how often those sequences occurred across donors. Approximately 330 gigabases of sequencing data and 70 million to 95 million unique TCR sequences made up an early release that covered 500 to 700 HLA-typed donors. The study at large found these results: The authors suggested that the approach could potentially be generalized to other disease states and immunological phenotypes. A later analysis found that TCR association rates varied across HLA loci, with DRB1 alleles showing the most associated TCRs and HLA-C alleles the fewest. In this cohort, only TCR beta chains were sequenced, and detectable features were limited by the absence of alpha or paired-chain data. Correlated functional status among segregating V segments might be attributable to linkage disequilibrium, but an unknown experimental factor could not be ruled out. In a later analysis, HLA-associated TCR beta chains showed more clonal expansion and lower generation probabilities than non-associated chains that were equally common. The only immune exposure information available for the cohort was CMV serostatus. Cytomegalovirus status was reported to be diagnosed by the classifier with high specificity and sensitivity in both the original and validation cohorts. About 15 rarely observed V segments, including chromosome 9 orphons, were excluded from the earlier analysis of a few hundred of the donors because counts were too low. According to a later analysis, most CMV-associated TCR beta chains appeared to be HLA-restricted, and the HLA associations seemed to be driven largely by CMV exposure. Presence/absence analyses assumed roughly uniform sequencing depth across donors, an assumption that may not hold. In a later genetic analysis, a missense DCLRE1C variant was associated with V-gene and J-gene trimming of TCR beta chains, and the association was replicated in an independent cohort. Most TCR sequences were seen in very few donors, while some public TCRs were found in many individuals. Some IMGT-functional V segments, including TRBV6-2 and TRBV6-3, could not be told apart with the 87-base-pair reads, so those segments were excluded. When HLA alleles, especially DR and DQ, strongly co-occurred, TCR associations were difficult to assign to individual alleles. An earlier analysis of around 600 of the donors showed that most TCR beta V segments appeared in productive rearrangements either about 87% or about 30% of the time, which broadly matched IMGT annotations. At a false discovery rate of 0.05, a later analysis linked 16,000 or so TCR beta sequences to specific HLA alleles. According to a later genetic analysis, donors in an Asian-associated ancestry cluster had fewer N-insertions in productive TCRs than the roughly 700-donor mean. A cluster of highly shared sequence variants was judged likely to represent a technical artifact of the sequencing pipeline. A few of the identified cytomegalovirus-associated TCR beta chains were confirmed in vitro to be specific for cytomegalovirus antigens. Because HLA typing was missing for some donors at each locus, association tests included only the typed subset. In a later analysis, several top co-occurrence clusters were reported to appear linked to parvovirus B19, influenza, CMV and Epstein-Barr virus. A further reported finding was that TCR beta sequences accurately predicted the HLA-A and HLA-B alleles for most subjects in the first cohort. The study listed 170 or so TCR beta chains as associated with cytomegalovirus.

The cohort consisted of hundreds of healthy bone marrow donors. At the time of sampling, all cohort members were nominally healthy, though unrecorded immune exposures were likely present. The donor tested CMV seronegative and was one of the 352 seronegative cohort members. Each donor provided a peripheral blood sample, and peripheral blood mononuclear cells were used for TCR beta sequencing. Genomic DNA was extracted from the blood cell samples with the Qiagen DNeasy Blood Extraction Kit. In regard to this clone: This clone's antigen is unknown. Qualities for individual bases were not recorded, and no much larger clone is one base off.

Libraries were built with the immunoSEQ multiplex PCR assay. A mixture of 60 forward primers for TCR Vbeta segments and 13 reverse primers for TCR Jbeta segments was used in the multiplex PCR. The CDR3 region of rearranged TCR beta genes was amplified from genomic DNA with a multiplex PCR assay. The amplified TCR beta libraries were sequenced on the Illumina HiSeq System as 87-base-pair reads. From the authors' description of their analysis: A later analysis counted some 74 million unique TCR beta chains across the 550 to 800 repertoires, and 10 million to 12 million of these chains were shared by at least two donors. Raw reads were error-corrected and collapsed into unique sequences with a nearest-neighbor algorithm that merged closely related sequences to remove PCR and sequencing errors. Alignment of CDR3 sequences to IMGT reference sequences was used to assign V, D and J gene segments. For a sequence to be retained, a match of at least six nucleotides to both a V gene segment and a J gene segment was required. A rearrangement counted as productive if the CDR3 had no stop codons and remained in frame with V and J, and every other rearrangement counted as non-productive. Following IMGT convention, CDR3 was defined as the stretch from the second conserved V-encoded cysteine to the conserved J-encoded phenylalanine. The earlier analysis of 450 to 750 of the donors excluded any sequence lacking an unambiguous match to a single V gene segment. An earlier analysis of roughly 590 of the donors called V segments functional above 56.7% productive rearrangements and segregating when the between-donor standard deviation exceeded 5%. A statistical classification framework was built for diagnosing cytomegalovirus status from the catalog of TCR beta chain sequences. A later analysis assigned V and J genes by comparing TCR nucleotide sequences with IMGT/GENE-DB human TR gene sequences. In a later analysis, CDR3 sequences and most-parsimonious VDJ recombination scenarios were assigned using the TCRdist pipeline. In a later analysis, each TCR beta chain was defined by its CDR3 amino acid sequence together with its V-gene family, and reads without a unique V-gene family were excluded. To address suspected cross-contamination and a sequencing artifact, a later analysis removed over 500 highly shared, low-generation-probability nucleotide sequences. For each public chain, a later analysis derived a clonal expansion index from normalized ranks of inferred template counts within each repertoire. A later analysis computed generation probabilities with a VDJ recombination model fitted to out-of-frame rearrangements, and checked the results against IGoR. Hypergeometric tests were used in a later analysis to score TCR-TCR, TCR-HLA and TCR-CMV co-occurrence, with a repertoire-size bias correction applied to the TCR pairs. In a later analysis, false discovery rates were estimated by permuting HLA or CMV assignments 20 times. In a later analysis, co-occurring TCRs were grouped with DBSCAN, and TCRdist sequence similarity was added when clustering was performed within HLA-allele-positive subsets. For co-occurrence clustering, repertoires with fewer than 30,000 or more than 120,000 public chains were excluded, along with 4 to 6 repertoires with anomalous nucleotide sharing. TCRdb limited this immuneACCESS table to in-frame rearrangements with V and J called. A share of clones is missing; checked studies link under half to unresolved V genes, and the rest is unexplained. The V and J calls and clone size were taken over from that table, and D and trimming were inferred from the DNA. The table for this sample lists about 160,000 clones; less than 80% of them were counted only once. Under 2.5% of the sample rests with the top ten.

Relative to germline, V is 4 bases shorter and J is 0 bases shorter, with 17 bases between their ends. The germline V gene yields SGDLS for CDR1 and YYNGEE for CDR2. Including cysteine and phenylalanine, the CDR3 has 17 amino acids. Just the 51-base CDR3 DNA is kept, in frame starting at base 1. The sequence was obtained from a middle-aged man in good health and CMV-seronegative. The rearrangement joined TRBV9 to TRBJ1-3, with a weak D call of TRBD1 (5 bases match). Sequenced: PBMCs. The CDR3 loop reads CASSLTGDRTSGNTIYF. The DNA sequence is given as TGTGCCAGCAGCCTCACGGGGGACCGTACCTCTGGAAACACCATATATTTT.